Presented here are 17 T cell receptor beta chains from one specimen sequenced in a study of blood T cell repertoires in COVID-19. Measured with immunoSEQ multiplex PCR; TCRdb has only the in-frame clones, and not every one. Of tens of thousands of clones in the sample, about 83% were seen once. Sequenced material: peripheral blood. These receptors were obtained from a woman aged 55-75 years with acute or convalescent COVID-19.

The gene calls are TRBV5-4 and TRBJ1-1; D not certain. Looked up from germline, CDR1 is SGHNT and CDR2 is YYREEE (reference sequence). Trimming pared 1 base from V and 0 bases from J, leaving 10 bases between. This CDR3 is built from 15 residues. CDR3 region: CASSLPEGLNTEAFF. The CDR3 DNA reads TGTGCCAGCAGCTTGCCGGAGGGATTGAACACTGAAGCTTTCTTT.

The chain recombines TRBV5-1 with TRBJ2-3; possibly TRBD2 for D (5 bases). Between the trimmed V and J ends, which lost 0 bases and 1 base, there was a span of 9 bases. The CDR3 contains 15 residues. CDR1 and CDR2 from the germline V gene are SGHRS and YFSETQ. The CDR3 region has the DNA TGCGCCAGCAGCTTGGATGGGAGCCGCACAGATACGCAGTATTTT. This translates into CASSLDGSRTDTQYF.

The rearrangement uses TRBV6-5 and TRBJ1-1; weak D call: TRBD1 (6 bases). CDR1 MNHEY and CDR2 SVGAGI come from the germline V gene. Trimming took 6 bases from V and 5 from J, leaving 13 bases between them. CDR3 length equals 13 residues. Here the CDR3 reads CASSRTARTEAFF. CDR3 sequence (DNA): TGTGCCAGCAGCCGGACAGCCCGGACTGAAGCTTTCTTT.

The CDR3 coding sequence is TGTGCCAGCAGTGTCCGGTCGGAGGGCTACACCTTC. Translation: CASSVRSEGYTF. The J gene is TRBJ1-2, the V gene TRBV2, with D hard to call. V gave up 4 bases and J gave up 8 bases, with 11 bases separating them. CDR1 SNHLY and CDR2 FYNNEI come from the germline V gene. The CDR3 is made up of 12 amino acids. The full variable domain, completed using reference TRBV2 and TRBJ1-2, is EPEVTQTPSHQVTQMGQEVILRCVPISNHLYFYWYRQILGQKVEFLVSFYNNEISEKSEIFDDQFSVERPDGSNFTLKIRSTKLEDSAMYFCASSVRSEGYTFGSGTRLTVV.

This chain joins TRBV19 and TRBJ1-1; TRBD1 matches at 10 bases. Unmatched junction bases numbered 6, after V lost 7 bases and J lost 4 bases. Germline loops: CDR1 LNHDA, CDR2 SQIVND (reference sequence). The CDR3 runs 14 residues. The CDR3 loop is CASIDRGQVTEAFF. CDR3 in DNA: TGTGCCAGTATCGACAGGGGGCAGGTCACTGAAGCTTTCTTT. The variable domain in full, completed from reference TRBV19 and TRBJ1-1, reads DGGITQSPKYLFRKEGQNVTLSCEQNLNHDAMYWYRQDPGQGLRLIYYSQIVNDFQKGDIAEGYSVSREKKESFPLTVTSAQKNPTAFYLCASIDRGQVTEAFFGQGTRLTVV.

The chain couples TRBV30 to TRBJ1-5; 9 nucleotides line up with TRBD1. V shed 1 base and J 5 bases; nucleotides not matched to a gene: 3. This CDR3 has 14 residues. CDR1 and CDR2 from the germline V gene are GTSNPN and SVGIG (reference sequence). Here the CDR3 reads CAWSDWTGDQPQHF. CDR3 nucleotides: TGTGCCTGGAGTGATTGGACAGGGGATCAGCCCCAGCATTTT.

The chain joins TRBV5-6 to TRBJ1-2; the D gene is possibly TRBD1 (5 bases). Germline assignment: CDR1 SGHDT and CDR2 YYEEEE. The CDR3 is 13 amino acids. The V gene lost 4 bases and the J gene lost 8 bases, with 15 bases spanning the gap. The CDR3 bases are TGTGCCAGCAGCCCTGGCGGGCGGGGCGGCTACACCTTC. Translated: CASSPGGRGGYTF.

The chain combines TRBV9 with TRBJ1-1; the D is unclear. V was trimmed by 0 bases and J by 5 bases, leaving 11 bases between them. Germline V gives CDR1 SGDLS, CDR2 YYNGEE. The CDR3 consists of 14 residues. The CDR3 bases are TGTGCCAGCAGCGTAGACGGCGGAGGGACTGAAGCTTTCTTT. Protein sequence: CASSVDGGGTEAFF.

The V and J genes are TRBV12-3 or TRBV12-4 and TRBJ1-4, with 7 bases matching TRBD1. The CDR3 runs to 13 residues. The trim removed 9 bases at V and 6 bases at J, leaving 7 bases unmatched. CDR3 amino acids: CASTSGTDEKLFF. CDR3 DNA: TGTGCCAGTACCTCGGGGACAGATGAAAAACTGTTTTTT.

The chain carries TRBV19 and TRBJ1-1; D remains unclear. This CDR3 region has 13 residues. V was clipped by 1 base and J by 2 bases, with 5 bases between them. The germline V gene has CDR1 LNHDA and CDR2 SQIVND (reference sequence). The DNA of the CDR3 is TGTGCCAGTAGTATAGTTCTTAACACTGAAGCTTTCTTT. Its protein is CASSIVLNTEAFF.

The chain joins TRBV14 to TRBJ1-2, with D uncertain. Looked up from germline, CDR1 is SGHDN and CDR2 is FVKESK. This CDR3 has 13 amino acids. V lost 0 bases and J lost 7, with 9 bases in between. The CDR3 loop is CASSQEPRGGYTF. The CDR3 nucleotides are TGTGCCAGCAGCCAAGAGCCCCGGGGTGGCTACACCTTC.

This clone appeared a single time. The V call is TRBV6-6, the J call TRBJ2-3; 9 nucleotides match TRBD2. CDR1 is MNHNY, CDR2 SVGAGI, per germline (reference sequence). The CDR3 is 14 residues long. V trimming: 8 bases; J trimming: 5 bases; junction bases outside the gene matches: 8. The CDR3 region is CASLEGGGEDTQYF. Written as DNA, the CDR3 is TGTGCCAGCTTGGAGGGCGGGGGGGAAGATACGCAGTATTTT.

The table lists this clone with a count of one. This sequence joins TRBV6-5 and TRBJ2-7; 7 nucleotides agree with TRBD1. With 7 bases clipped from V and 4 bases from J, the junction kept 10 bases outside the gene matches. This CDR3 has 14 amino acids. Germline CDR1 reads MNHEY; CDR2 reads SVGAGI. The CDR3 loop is CASTPQGVLYEQYF. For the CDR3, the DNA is TGTGCCAGCACCCCTCAGGGGGTTCTGTACGAGCAGTACTTC.

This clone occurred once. CDR3 loop: CASSPRDRGTAEAFF. CDR3 DNA: TGTGCCAGCAGCCCAAGGGACAGGGGGACTGCCGAGGCTTTCTTT. The chain links TRBV5-6 to TRBJ1-1; 11 nucleotides align to TRBD1. V was pared by 4 bases and J by 11 bases, with 13 bases of the junction left unmatched. The CDR3 totals 15 residues. The germline gives CDR1 SGHDT, CDR2 YYEEEE.

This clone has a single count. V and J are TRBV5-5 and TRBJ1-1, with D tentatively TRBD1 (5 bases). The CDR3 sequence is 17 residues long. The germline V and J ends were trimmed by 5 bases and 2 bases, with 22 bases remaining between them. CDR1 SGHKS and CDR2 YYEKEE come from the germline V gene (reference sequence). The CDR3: CASSLDMGLAGNTEAFF. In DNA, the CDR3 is TGTGCCAGCAGTCTGGACATGGGGCTCGCCGGAAACACTGAAGCTTTCTTT.

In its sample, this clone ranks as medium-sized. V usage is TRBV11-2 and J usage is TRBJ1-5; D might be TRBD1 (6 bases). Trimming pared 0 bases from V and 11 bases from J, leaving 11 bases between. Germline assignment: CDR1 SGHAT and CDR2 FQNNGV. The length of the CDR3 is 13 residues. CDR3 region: CASSLDPAGAQHF. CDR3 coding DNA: TGTGCCAGCAGCTTAGATCCCGCAGGGGCCCAGCATTTT.

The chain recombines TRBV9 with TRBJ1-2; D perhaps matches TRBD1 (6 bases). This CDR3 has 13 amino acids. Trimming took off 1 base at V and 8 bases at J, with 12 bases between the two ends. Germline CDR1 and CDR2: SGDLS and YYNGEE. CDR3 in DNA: TGTGCCAGCAGCGTAAGGACAGTGCACGGCTACACCTTC. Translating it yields CASSVRTVHGYTF.